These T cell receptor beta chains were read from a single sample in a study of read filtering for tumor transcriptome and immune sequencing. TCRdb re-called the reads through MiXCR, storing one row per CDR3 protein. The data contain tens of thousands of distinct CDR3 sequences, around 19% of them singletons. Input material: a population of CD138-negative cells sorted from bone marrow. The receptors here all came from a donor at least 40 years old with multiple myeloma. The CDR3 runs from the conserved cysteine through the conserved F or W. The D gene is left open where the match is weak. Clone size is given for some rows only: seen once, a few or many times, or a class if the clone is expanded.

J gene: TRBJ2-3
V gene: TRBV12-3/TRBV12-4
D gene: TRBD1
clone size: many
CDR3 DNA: TGTGCCAGCATGACAGGGGCGACAGATACGCAGTATTTT
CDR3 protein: CASMTGATDTQYF

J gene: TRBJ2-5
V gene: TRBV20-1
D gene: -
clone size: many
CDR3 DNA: TGCAGTGCTAGAGACAAGTACCAAGAGACCCAGTACTTC
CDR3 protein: CSARDKYQETQYF

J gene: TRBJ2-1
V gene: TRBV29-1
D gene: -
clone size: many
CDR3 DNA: TGCAGCGCTACTTACAATGAGCAGTTCTTC
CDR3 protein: CSATYNEQFF

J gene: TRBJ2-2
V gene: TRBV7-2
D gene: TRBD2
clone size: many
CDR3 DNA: TGTGCCAGCAGCTCACCGGGACTAGGACGTTATGACACCGGGGAGCTGTTTTTT
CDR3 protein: CASSSPGLGRYDTGELFF

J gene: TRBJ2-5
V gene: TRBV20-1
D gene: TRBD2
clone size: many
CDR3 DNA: TGCAGTGCTAGGAATACGGGAGGGGAAGAGACCCAGTACTTC
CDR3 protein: CSARNTGGEETQYF

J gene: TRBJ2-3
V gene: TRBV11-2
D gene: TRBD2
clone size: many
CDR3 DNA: TGTGCCAGCAGCGCTACTAGCGGGAGTGGAGATACGCAGTATTTT
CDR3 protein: CASSATSGSGDTQYF

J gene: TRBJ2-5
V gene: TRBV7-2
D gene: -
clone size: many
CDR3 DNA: TGTGCCAGCAGCCCCTCTACAGGGACCCAAGAGACCCAGTACTTC
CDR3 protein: CASSPSTGTQETQYF

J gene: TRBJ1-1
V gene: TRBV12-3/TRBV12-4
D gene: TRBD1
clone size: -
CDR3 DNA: TGTGCCAGCAGCCGCGACAGGGGGGGAACTGAAGCTTTCTTT
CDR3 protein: CASSRDRGGTEAFF

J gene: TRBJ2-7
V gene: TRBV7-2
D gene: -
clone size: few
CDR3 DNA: TGTGCCAGCAGCCGAGAGGCGCGGGTCTCCTACGAGCAGTACTTC
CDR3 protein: CASSREARVSYEQYF

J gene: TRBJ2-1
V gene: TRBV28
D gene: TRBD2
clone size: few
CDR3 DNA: TGTGCCAGCAGAGAGGTGGCGGGAGAGTTTGAGCAGTTCTTC
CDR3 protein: CASREVAGEFEQFF

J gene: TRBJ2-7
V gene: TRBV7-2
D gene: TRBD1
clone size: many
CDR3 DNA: TGTGCCAGCAGCTTAACGGGACAGGGGACCTACGAGCAGTACTTC
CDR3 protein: CASSLTGQGTYEQYF

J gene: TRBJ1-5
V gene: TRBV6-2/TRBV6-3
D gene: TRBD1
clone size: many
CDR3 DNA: TGTGCCAGCAGAAGAGACAGGGTTCAGCCCCAGCATTTT
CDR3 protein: CASRRDRVQPQHF

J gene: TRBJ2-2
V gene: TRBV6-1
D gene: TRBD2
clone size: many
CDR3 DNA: TGTGCCAGCAACTTAGCGGGAGGGCTCGGGGCCGGGGAGCTGTTTTTT
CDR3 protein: CASNLAGGLGAGELFF

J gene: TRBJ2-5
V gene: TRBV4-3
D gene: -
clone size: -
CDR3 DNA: TGCGCCAGCAGCCAAGAGTGGCAGACCCAAGAGACCCAGTACTTC
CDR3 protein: CASSQEWQTQETQYF

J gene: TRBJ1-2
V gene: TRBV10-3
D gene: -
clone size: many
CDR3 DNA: TGTGCCATCAGTGGAGGGAACAGGGCCTATGGCTACACCTTC
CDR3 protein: CAISGGNRAYGYTF

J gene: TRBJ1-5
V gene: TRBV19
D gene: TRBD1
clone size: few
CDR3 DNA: TGTGCCAGTAGTGCTACAGGGGGCGATCAGCCCCAGCATTTT
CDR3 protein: CASSATGGDQPQHF

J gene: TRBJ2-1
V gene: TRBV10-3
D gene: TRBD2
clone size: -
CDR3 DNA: TGTGCCATCAAAGGACTAGCGGGAGACAAGTGGAATGGGCAGTTCTTC
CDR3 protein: CAIKGLAGDKWNGQFF

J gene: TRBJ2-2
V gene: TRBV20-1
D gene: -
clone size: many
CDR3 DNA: TGCAGTGCTAGACAGGGGTCCGGGGAGCTGTTTTTT
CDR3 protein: CSARQGSGELFF

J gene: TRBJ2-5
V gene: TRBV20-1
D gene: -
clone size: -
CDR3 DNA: TGCAGGCTAAGAAAAGGGGAGACCCAGTACTTC
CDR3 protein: CRLRKGETQYF

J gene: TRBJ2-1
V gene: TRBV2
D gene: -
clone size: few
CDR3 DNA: TGTGCCAGTAGGTCTGAGCGGCTGAACTACAATGAGCAGTTCTTC
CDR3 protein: CASRSERLNYNEQFF

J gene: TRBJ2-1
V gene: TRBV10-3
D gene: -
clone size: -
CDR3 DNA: TGTGCCATCAGTGAGCCGAACGGGACCCCCAATGAGCAGTTCTTC
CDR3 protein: CAISEPNGTPNEQFF

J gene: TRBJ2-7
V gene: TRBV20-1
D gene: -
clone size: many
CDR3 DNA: TGCAGTGCCGTCCCGGGCCTTGCCTCTGAGCAGTACTTC
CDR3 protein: CSAVPGLASEQYF